This T cell receptor beta chain derives from a study of blood T cell repertoires in COVID-19. Looking at the study overall: Sites in the United States, Italy and Spain provided acute and convalescent COVID-19 samples. T cells, B-cell-depleted T cells, or PBMCs supplied cDNA or gDNA.

Method: immunoSEQ multiplex PCR; TCRdb's copy keeps in-frame clones and lacks some. This sample has some 100,000 clones, with approximately 90% found just once. This receptor was obtained from a human donor in a cohort sampled during active COVID-19. What was sequenced was peripheral blood.

The CDR3 coding sequence is TGTGCCAGCAGTGCGGCTAGCGGGCTCCACAATGAGCAGTTCTTC. This encodes CASSAASGLHNEQFF. V and J are TRBV2 and TRBJ2-1; 8 nucleotides match TRBD2. Losses at the gene ends were 4 bases for V and 5 bases for J; bases not matched to a gene: 7. The CDR3 covers 15 residues. CDR1 is SNHLY and CDR2 is FYNNEI in the germline V gene.